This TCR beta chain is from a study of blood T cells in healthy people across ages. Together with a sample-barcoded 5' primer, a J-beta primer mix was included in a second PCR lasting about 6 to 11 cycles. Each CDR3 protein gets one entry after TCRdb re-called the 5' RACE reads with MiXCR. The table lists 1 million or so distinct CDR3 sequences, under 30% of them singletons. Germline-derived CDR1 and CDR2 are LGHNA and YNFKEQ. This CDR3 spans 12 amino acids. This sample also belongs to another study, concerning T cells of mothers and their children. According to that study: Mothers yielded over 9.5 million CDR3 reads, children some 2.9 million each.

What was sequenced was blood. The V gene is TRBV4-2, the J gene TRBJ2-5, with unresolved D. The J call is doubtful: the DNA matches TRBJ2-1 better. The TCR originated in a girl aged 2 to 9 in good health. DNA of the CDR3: TGTGCCAGCAGCGGGAAGGGCAATGAGCAGTTCTTC. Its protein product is CASSGKGNEQFF.